This T cell receptor beta chain appears in the sequencing data of a study of cytomegalovirus exposure and HLA in healthy donors. The study's findings and limits: Three of the chains that were CMV-associated were confirmed in vitro to be specific for CMV antigens. Later analysis revealed greater clonal expansion in HLA-associated TCR beta chains than in equally common others. While the bulk of TCR sequences proved rare, some public TCRs turned up in many donors.

Whereas donors were nominally healthy upon sampling, unrecorded immune exposures were probable. CDR1 MGHDK and CDR2 SYGVNS come from the germline V gene. CDR3 length: 11 residues. V was trimmed by 7 bases and J by 7 bases, leaving 10 bases between them. The PCR had 60 Vbeta and 13 Jbeta primers. Libraries were prepared by immunoSEQ multiplex PCR; TCRdb keeps only in-frame clonotypes and omits some of them. Among 150,000 to 200,000 clones listed, 75% to 90% were seen once. This clone was seen more than once but under ten times. Its target is unknown. This clonotype was obtained from a man in his fifties in good health and CMV-seropositive. Source material: PBMCs. This chain uses TRBV25-1 with TRBJ1-1; perhaps TRBD1 as D (5 bases). CDR3 residues: CASTGLHEAFF. The CDR3 coding sequence is TGTGCCAGCACAGGGCTACATGAAGCTTTCTTT.